This TCR beta chain is from a study of shared clonotypes between healthy human individuals. Study background: Three plates were used per donor for CD4 naive, three for CD4 memory, two for CD8 naive and one for CD8 memory.

CD45RO-negative, CCR7-positively selected cells formed the naive CD8 fraction, excluding terminally differentiated effector memory CD45RA+ cells. Germline lookup yields CDR1 LGHNA and CDR2 YNFKEQ. V lost 0 bases to trimming and J lost 10 bases, with 7 bases between them. This CDR3 contains 12 residues. Assay: immunoSEQ multiplex PCR; the TCRdb copy retains only in-frame clones and omits some. The top ten clones hold over 1.5% of a sample with a few million clones, around 93% of them seen once. This TCR derives from a man aged 18 to 35 in good health. Some clones in this sample may be carry-over from other donors' samples. V usage is TRBV4-2 and J usage is TRBJ2-1, with D uncertain. Source material: naive CD8+ T cells from PBMCs. CDR3 coding DNA: TGTGCCAGCAGCCAAGAGGTCCACGAGCAGTTCTTC. Protein: CASSQEVHEQFF.